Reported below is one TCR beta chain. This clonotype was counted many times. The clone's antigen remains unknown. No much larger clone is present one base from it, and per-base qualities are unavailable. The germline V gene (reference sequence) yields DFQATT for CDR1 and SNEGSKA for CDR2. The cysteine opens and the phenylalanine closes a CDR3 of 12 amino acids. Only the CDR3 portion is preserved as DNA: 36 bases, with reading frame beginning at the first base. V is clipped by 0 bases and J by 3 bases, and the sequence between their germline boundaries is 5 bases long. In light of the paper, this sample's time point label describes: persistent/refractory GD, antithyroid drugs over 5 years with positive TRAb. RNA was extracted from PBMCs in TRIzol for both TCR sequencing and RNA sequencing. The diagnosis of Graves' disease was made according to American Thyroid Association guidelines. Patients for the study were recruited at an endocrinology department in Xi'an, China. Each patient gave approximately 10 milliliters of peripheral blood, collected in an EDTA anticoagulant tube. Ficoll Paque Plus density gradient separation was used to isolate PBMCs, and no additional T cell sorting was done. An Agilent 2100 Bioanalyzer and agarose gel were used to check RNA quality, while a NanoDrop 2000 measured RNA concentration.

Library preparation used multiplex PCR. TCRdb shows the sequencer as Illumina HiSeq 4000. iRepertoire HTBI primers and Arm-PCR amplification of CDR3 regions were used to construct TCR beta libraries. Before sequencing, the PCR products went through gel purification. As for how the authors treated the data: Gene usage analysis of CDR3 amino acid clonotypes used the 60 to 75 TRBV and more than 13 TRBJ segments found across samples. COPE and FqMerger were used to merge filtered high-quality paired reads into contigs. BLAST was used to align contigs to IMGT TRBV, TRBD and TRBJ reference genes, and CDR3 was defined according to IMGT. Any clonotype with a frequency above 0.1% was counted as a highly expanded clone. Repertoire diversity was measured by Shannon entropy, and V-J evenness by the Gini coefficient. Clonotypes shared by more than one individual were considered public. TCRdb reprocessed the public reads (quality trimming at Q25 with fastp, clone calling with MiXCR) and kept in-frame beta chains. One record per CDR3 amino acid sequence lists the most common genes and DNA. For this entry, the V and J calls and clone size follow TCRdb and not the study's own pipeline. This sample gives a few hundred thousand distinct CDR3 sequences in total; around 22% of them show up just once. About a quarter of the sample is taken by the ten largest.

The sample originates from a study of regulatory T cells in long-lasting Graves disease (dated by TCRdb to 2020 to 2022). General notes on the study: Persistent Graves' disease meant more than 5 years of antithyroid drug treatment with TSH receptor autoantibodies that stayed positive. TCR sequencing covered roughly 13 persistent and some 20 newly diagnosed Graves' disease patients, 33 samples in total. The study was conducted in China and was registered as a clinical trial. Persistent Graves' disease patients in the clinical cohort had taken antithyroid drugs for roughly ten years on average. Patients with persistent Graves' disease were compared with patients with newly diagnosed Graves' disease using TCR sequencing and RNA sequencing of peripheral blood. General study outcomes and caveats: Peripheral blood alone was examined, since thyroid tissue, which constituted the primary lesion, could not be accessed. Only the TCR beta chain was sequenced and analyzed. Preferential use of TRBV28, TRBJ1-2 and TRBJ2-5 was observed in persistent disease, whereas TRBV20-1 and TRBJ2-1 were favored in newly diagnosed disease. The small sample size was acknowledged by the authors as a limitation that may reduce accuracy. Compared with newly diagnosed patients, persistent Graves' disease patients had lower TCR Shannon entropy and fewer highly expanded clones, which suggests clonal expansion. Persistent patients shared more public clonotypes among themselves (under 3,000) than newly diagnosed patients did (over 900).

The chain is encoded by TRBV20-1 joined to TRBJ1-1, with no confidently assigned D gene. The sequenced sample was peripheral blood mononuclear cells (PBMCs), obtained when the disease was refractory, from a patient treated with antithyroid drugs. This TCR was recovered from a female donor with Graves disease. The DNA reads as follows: TGCAGTGCTAGAGATTTGGACACTGAAGCTTTCTTT. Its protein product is CSARDLDTEAFF.